One and the same sample provided the 7 T cell receptor beta chains below, sequenced in a study of cytomegalovirus exposure and HLA in healthy donors. Generated by immunoSEQ multiplex PCR, the TCRdb table keeps only in-frame clones and is missing some. The repertoire holds about 110,000 clones, with almost 96% as singletons. The sample consisted of PBMCs. These receptors were taken from a woman aged 18 to 35 in good health and CMV-seronegative.

The CDR3 bases are TGTGCCAGCAGTTTTCCGGGGTCTACTGAAGCTTTCTTT. Translation gives CASSFPGSTEAFF. This chain uses TRBV6-6 with TRBJ1-1; D is unclear. The V end lost 4 bases, the J end lost 5 bases, and 11 bases lay between the germline ends. This CDR3 comprises 13 residues. Germline CDR1 is MNHNY and CDR2 is SVGAGI (reference sequence).

The chain couples TRBV19 to TRBJ2-6, with TRBD1 matching 9 bases. Unmatched junction bases numbered 10, after V lost 6 bases and J lost 1 base. This CDR3 is 18 amino acids long. In germline, CDR1 is LNHDA, CDR2 SQIVND (reference sequence). This chain's CDR3 is CASSSPGQGSSGANVLTF. The DNA for the CDR3 is TGTGCCAGTAGCTCGCCGGGACAGGGCTCGTCTGGGGCCAACGTCCTGACTTTC.

CDR3 nucleotides: TGTGCCAGCAGCTTGAATCAGGGAAACTATGGCTACACCTTC. It specifies CASSLNQGNYGYTF. The chain has TRBV5-4 and TRBJ1-2; D perhaps matches TRBD1 (5 bases). The V end lost 1 base, the J end lost 2 bases, and 9 bases lay between the germline ends. This CDR3 contains 14 residues. Germline V gene data show CDR1 as SGHNT and CDR2 as YYREEE (reference sequence).

This clone was detected only once. The chain uses TRBV28 and TRBJ2-1, with 9 nucleotides matching TRBD1. V trimming: 6 bases; J trimming: 7 bases; junction bases outside the gene matches: 16. Germline V gene data show CDR1 as MDHEN and CDR2 as SYDVKM. This CDR3 comprises 17 residues. Written as DNA, the CDR3 is TGTGCCAGCAGGGGGCACCGCGGACAGGGGATGAAAAATGAGCAGTTCTTC. This sequence encodes CASRGHRGQGMKNEQFF.

The genes are TRBV18 and TRBJ2-1; 14 bases line up with TRBD2. V dropped 6 bases and J dropped 5; count of bases not matched to a gene: 6. Germline-derived CDR1 and CDR2 are KGHSH and LQKENI. The CDR3 loop spans 16 amino acids. CDR3 protein: CASSTGLAGGNNEQFF. CDR3 in DNA: TGTGCCAGCTCCACCGGACTAGCGGGGGGAAACAATGAGCAGTTCTTC.

The gene calls are TRBV7-9 and TRBJ1-4, with D perhaps matching TRBD1 (5 bases). The CDR3 extends over 14 amino acids. V lost 4 bases and J 8 bases, leaving 14 bases between the germline ends. The V gene's germline CDR1 is SEHNR and CDR2 FQNEAQ (reference sequence). CDR3 residues: CASSSGTLVEKLFF. The CDR3 DNA follows: TGTGCCAGCAGCTCCGGGACTTTAGTAGAAAAACTGTTTTTT. The whole variable domain, remainder taken from reference TRBV7-9 and TRBJ1-4, is DTGVSQNPRHKITKRGQNVTFRCDPISEHNRLYWYRQTLGQGPEFLTYFQNEAQLEKSRLLSDRFSAERPKGSFSTLEIQRTEQGDSAMYLCASSSGTLVEKLFFGSGTQLSVL.

CDR3 residues: CASSPTGTTYEQYF. The CDR3 DNA reads as TGTGCCAGCAGCCCGACCGGGACAACCTACGAGCAGTACTTC. The chain couples TRBV5-4 to TRBJ2-7, with a tentative D call TRBD1 (6 bases). The CDR3 spans 14 residues. Germline V gene sequence: CDR1 SGHNT, CDR2 YYREEE (reference sequence). The ends were cut back, 4 bases at V and 2 bases at J, with 13 bases in the middle.